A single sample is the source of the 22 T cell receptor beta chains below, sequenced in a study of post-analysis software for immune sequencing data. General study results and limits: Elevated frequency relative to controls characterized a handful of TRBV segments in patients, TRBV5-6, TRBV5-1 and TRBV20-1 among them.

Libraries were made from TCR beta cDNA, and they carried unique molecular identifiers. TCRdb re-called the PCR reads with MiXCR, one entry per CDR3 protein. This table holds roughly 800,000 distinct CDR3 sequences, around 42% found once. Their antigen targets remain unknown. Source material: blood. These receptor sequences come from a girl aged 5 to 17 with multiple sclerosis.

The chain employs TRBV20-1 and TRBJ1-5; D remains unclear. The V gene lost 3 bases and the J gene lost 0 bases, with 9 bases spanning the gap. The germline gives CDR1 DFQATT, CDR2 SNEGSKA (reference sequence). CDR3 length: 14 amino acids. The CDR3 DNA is TGCAGTGCTAGTACAGCAGATAGCAATCAGCCCCAGCATTTT. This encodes CSASTADSNQPQHF.

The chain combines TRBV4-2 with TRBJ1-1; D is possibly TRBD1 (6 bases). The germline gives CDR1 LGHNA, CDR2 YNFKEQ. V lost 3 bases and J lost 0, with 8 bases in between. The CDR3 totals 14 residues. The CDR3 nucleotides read TGTGCCAGCAGCCAGGGGACACTGAACACTGAAGCTTTCTTT. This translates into CASSQGTLNTEAFF.

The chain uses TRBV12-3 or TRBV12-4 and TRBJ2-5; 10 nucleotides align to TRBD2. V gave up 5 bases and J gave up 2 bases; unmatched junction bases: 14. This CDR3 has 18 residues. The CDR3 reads CASSIGALTSGVQETQYF. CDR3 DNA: TGTGCCAGCAGTATCGGGGCCCTTACTAGCGGGGTTCAAGAGACCCAGTACTTC.

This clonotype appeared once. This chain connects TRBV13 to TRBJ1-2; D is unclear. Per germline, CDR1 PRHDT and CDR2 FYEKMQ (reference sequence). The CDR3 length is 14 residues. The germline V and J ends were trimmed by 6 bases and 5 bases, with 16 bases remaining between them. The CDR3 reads CASRKQGLGYGYTF. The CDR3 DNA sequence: TGTGCCAGCAGGAAACAAGGGCTGGGGTATGGCTACACCTTC.

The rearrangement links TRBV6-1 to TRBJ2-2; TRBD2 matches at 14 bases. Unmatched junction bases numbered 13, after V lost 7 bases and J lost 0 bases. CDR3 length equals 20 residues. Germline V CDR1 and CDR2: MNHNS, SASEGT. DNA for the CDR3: TGTGCCAGCAAACGTGGGACCGGGACTAGCGGGAGAACGAACACCGGGGAGCTGTTTTTT. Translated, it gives CASKRGTGTSGRTNTGELFF.

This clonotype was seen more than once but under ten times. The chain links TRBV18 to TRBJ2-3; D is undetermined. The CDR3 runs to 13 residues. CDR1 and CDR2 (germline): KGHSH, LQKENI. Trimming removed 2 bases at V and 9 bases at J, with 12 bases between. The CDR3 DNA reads TGTGCCAGCTCACCAGGGTCTGCCCGCACGCAGTATTTT. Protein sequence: CASSPGSARTQYF.

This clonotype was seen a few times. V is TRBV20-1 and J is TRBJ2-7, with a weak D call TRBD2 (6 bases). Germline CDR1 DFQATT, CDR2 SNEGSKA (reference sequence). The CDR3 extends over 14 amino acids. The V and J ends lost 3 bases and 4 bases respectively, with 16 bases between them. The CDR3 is CSARGSGVHYEQYF. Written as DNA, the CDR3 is TGCAGTGCTAGGGGATCGGGAGTCCATTACGAGCAGTACTTC.

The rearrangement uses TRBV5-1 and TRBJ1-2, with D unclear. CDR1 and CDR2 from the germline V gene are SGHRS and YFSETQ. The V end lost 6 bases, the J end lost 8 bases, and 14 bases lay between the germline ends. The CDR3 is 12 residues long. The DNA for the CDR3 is TGCGCCAGCAACCGCGGGGATGGGGGCTACACCTTC. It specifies CASNRGDGGYTF.

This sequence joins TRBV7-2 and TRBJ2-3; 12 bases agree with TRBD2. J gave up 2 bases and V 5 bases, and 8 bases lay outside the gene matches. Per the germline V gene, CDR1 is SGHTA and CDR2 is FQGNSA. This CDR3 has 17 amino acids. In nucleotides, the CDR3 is TGTGCCAGCAGCGATTATCTAGCGGGAGGGCTCACAGATACGCAGTATTTT. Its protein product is CASSDYLAGGLTDTQYF.

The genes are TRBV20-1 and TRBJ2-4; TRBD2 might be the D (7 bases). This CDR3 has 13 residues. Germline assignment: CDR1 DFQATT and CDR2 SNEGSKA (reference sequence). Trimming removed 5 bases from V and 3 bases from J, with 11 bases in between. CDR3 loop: CSARGGGKNIQYF. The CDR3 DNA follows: TGCAGTGCTCGAGGGGGGGGCAAAAACATTCAGTACTTC.

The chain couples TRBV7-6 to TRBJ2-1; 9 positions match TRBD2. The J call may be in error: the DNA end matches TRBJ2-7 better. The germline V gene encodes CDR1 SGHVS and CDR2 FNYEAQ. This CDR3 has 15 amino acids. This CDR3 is CASSPPPSGINEQYF. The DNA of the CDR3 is TGTGCCAGCAGCCCCCCCCCTAGCGGGATCAATGAGCAGTACTTC.

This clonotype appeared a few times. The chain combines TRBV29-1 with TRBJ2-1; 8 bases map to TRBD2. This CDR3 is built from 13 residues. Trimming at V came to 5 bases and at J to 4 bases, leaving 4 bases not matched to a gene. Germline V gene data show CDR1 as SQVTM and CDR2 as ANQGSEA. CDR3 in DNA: TGCAGCGTTCCGAGCGGGGGTTACAATGAGCAGTTCTTC. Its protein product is CSVPSGGYNEQFF.

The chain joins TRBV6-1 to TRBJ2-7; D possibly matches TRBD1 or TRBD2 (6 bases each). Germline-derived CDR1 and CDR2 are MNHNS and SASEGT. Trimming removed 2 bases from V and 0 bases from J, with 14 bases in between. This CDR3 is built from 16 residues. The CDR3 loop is CASSEFFRGLSYEQYF. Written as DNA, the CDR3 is TGTGCCAGCAGTGAATTTTTCAGGGGACTCTCCTACGAGCAGTACTTC.

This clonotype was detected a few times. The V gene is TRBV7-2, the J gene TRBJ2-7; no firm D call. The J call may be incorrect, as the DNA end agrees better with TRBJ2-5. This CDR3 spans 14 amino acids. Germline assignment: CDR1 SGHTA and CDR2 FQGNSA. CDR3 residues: CASSLDRLVKTQYF. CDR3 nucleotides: TGTGCCAGCAGCTTAGATAGGCTAGTGAAGACCCAGTACTTC.

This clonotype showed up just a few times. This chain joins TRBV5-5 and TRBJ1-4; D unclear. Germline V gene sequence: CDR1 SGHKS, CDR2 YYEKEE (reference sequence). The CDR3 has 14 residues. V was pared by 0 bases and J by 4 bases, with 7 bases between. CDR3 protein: CASSLGWSNEKLFF. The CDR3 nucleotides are TGTGCCAGCAGCTTGGGCTGGAGTAATGAAAAACTGTTTTTT.

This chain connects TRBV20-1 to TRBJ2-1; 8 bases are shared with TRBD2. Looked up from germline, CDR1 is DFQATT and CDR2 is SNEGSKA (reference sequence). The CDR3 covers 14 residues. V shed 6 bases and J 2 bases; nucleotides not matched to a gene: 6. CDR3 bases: TGCAGTGCAGTCGGACTAGCTACCTACAATGAGCAGTTCTTC. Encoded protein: CSAVGLATYNEQFF.

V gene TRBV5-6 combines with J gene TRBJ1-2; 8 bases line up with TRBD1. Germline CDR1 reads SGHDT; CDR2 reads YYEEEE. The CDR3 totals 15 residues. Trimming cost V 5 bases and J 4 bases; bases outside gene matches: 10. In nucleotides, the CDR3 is TGTGCCAGCAGTTCCGGGACAGGAGAACTCTATGGCTACACCTTC. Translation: CASSSGTGELYGYTF.

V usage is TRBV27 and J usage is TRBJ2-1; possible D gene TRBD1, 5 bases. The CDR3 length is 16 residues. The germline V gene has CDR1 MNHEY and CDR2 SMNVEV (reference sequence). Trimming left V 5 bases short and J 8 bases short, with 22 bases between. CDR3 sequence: CASSDIPGRLGHEQFF. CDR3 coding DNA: TGTGCCAGCAGTGATATCCCTGGGCGTCTGGGGCATGAGCAGTTCTTC.

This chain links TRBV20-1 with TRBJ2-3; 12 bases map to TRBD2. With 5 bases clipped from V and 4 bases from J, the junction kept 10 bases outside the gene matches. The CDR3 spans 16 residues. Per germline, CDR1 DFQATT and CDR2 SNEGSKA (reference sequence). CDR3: CSAATSGSRIADTQYF. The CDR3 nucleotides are TGCAGTGCTGCGACTAGCGGGAGCCGTATTGCAGATACGCAGTATTTT.

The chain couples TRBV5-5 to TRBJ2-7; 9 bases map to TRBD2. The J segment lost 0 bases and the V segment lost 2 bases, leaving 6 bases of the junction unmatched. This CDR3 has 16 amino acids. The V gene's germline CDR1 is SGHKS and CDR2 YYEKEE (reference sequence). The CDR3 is CASSLLLAGSSYEQYF. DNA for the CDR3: TGTGCCAGCAGCTTACTCCTAGCGGGGAGCTCCTACGAGCAGTACTTC.

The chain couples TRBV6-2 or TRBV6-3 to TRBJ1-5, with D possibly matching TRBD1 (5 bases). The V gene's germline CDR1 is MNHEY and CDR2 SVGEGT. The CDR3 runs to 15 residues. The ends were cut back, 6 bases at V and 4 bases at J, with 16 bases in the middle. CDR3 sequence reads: CASRTKGALNQPQHF. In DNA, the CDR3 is TGTGCCAGCAGGACTAAAGGGGCCCTAAATCAGCCCCAGCATTTT.

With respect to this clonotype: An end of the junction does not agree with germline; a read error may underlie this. CDR3 nucleotide sequence: TGTGCCAGCAGCGGACGGATCAACGCGAACACCGGGGAGCTGTTCTTC. As protein: CASSGRINANTGELFF. This chain connects TRBV2 to TRBJ2-1; a possible D gene is TRBD2 (5 bases). The CDR3 is made up of 16 amino acids. The V gene's germline CDR1 is SNHLY and CDR2 FYNNEI.